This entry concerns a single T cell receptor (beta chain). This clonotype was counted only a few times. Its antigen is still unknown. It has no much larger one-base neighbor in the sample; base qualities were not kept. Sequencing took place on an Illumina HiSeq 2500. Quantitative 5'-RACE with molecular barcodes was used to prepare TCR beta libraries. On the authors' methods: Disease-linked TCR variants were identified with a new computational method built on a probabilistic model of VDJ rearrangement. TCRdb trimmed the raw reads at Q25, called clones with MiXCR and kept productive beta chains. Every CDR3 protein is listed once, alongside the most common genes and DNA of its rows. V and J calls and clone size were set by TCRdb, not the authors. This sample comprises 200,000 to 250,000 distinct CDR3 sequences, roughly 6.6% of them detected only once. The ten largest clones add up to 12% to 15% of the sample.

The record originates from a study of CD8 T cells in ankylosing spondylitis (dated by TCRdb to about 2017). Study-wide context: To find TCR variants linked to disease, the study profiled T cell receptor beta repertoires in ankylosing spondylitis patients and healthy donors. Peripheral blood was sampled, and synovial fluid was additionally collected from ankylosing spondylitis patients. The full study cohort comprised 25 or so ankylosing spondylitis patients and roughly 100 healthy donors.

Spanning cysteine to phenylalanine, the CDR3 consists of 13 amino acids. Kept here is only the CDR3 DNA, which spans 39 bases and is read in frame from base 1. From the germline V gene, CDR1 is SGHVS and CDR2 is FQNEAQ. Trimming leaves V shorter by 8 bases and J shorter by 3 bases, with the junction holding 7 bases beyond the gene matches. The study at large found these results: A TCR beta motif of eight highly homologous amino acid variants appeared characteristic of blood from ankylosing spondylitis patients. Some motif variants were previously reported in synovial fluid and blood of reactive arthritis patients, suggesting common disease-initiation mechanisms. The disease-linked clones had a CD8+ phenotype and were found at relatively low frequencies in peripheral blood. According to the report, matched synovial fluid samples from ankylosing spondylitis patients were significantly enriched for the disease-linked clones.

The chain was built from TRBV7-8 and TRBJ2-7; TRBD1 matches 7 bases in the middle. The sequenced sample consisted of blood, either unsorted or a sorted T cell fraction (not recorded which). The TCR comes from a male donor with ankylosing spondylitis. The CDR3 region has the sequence CASQGQNFYEQYF. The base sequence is TGTGCCAGCCAGGGACAGAACTTCTACGAGCAGTACTTC. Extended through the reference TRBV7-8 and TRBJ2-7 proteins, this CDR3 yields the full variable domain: GAGVSQSPRYKVAKRGQDVALRCDPISGHVSLFWYQQALGQGPEFLTYFQNEAQLDKSGLPSDRFFAERPEGSVSTLKIQRTQQEDSAVYLCASQGQNFYEQYFGPGTRLTVT.